Presented here are 9 T cell receptor beta chains from one specimen sequenced in a study of cytomegalovirus exposure and HLA in healthy donors (dated 2017 in TCRdb). The receptor library was made with the immunoSEQ multiplex PCR assay. The multiplex PCR relied on a mix of 60 forward primers for TCR Vbeta segments and 13 reverse primers for TCR Jbeta segments. TCRdb carries this immuneACCESS record with in-frame sequences only. Its versions omit some clonotypes, under half of them owing to an unresolved V gene in the studies checked, with the rest unexplained. Across this sample there are 150,000 to 200,000 clones, with approximately 88% seen only once. The ten most abundant clones make up 2% to 3% of the sample. The sample taken for sequencing was PBMCs. The source of these receptors is a woman aged 45-65 years in good health and CMV-seropositive.

The rearrangement links TRBV14 to TRBJ1-1; no firm D call. This CDR3 spans 15 amino acids. V was cut by 6 bases and J by 1 base, with 15 bases left in between. Per the germline V gene, CDR1 is SGHDN and CDR2 is FVKESK. CDR3 residues: CASSRTFQENTEAFF. The CDR3 DNA sequence: TGTGCCAGCAGTCGTACCTTTCAGGAGAACACTGAAGCTTTCTTT.

The CDR3 DNA reads TGTGCCAGCAGGGTGGCGGGCCAGAGCACAGATACGCAGTATTTT. Its translation: CASRVAGQSTDTQYF. The chain is built from TRBV6-1 and TRBJ2-3; D is possibly TRBD2 (5 bases). The V end was cut by 6 bases, the J end by 0 bases, with 13 bases between. This CDR3 spans 15 amino acids. CDR1 is MNHNS, CDR2 SASEGT, per germline.

This clone has a handful of counts. The same CDR3 can be traced to other DNA sequences in this sample. The chain links TRBV5-4 to TRBJ2-3; 7 bases align to TRBD2. The CDR3 runs 15 residues. The V gene's germline CDR1 is SGHNT and CDR2 YYREEE (reference sequence). J lost 3 bases, V lost 1 base, and 5 bases had no gene match. This CDR3 reads CASSLSGGRTDTQYF. DNA for the CDR3: TGTGCCAGCAGCTTGTCCGGGGGGAGGACAGATACGCAGTATTTT.

The rearrangement joins TRBV2 to TRBJ1-1, with 9 bases that match TRBD1. The V gene's germline CDR1 is SNHLY and CDR2 FYNNEI. V lost 7 bases, J lost 7 bases, and 4 bases stayed unmatched. This CDR3 contains 12 residues. CDR3 region: CASTSDRGEAFF. Written as DNA, the CDR3 is TGTGCCAGCACCTCGGACAGGGGTGAAGCTTTCTTT.

This chain links TRBV27 with TRBJ1-2; D remains ambiguous. This CDR3 is 14 amino acids long. Germline V gives CDR1 MNHEY, CDR2 SMNVEV (reference sequence). Trimming left V 6 bases short and J 0 bases short, with 11 bases between. The CDR3 DNA reads as TGTGCCAGCAGAGAGATGGGAGCTAACTATGGCTACACCTTC. This translates into CASREMGANYGYTF.

This clone was picked up a small number of times. V is TRBV5-6 and J is TRBJ1-4; TRBD1 matches 7 bases. The germline CDR1 and CDR2 sequences are SGHDT and YYEEEE. This CDR3 region has 14 residues. J lost 8 bases, V lost 2 bases, and 6 bases had no gene match. For the CDR3, the DNA is TGTGCCAGCAGCTTAGAGGGGGCGGGAGAAAAACTGTTTTTT. It yields the protein CASSLEGAGEKLFF.

V and J are TRBV4-1 and TRBJ1-2, with a possible D match to TRBD1 (5 bases). Germline V gives CDR1 MGHRA, CDR2 YSYEKL. This CDR3 is 14 amino acids long. V was cut by 3 bases and J by 3 bases, with 11 bases left in between. In DNA, the CDR3 is TGCGCCAGCAGCCAGGTCAGGGTCGACTATGGCTACACCTTC. Protein product: CASSQVRVDYGYTF.

The chain recombines TRBV25-1 with TRBJ2-1, with D possibly matching TRBD1 (6 bases). This CDR3 contains 13 residues. Germline CDR1 and CDR2: MGHDK and SYGVNS. V lost 3 bases and J lost 8, with 11 bases in between. The CDR3 DNA reads TGTGCCAGCAGTGATCCACAGGGTTATGAGCAGTTCTTC. Encoded protein: CASSDPQGYEQFF.

V usage is TRBV9 and J usage is TRBJ2-7; D gene uncertain. Per the germline V gene, CDR1 is SGDLS and CDR2 is YYNGEE. The CDR3 consists of 16 residues. The V end lost 0 bases, the J end lost 1 base, and 14 bases lay between the germline ends. The CDR3, as DNA: TGTGCCAGCAGCGTAGCTCAGGCAGAACCATCCTACGAGCAGTACTTC. Its translation: CASSVAQAEPSYEQYF.